This TCR beta chain was captured by sequencing in a study of cytotoxic CD8 clonotypes in ibrutinib-treated CLL. Study-wide points: Researchers report that baseline clonality outpaced age-matched healthy donors and tracked circulating CD8+ T-cell counts.

The germline V gene encodes CDR1 SEHNR and CDR2 FQNEAQ (reference sequence). The CDR3 runs to 16 residues. With 7 bases clipped from V and 0 bases from J, the junction kept 9 bases outside the gene matches. Assay: immunoSEQ multiplex PCR; the TCRdb copy retains only in-frame clones and omits some. This table has tens of thousands of clones, around 75% appearing once. With regard to this clone: The target antigen is unknown.

Material: PBMCs, obtained at disease progression, from a patient treated with ibrutinib. J is TRBJ2-3 and V is TRBV7-9; 8 bases agree with TRBD2. The TCR originated in a human donor with chronic lymphocytic leukemia. The CDR3 region is CASKPPGGMSTDTQYF. CDR3 nucleotides: TGTGCCAGCAAACCTCCGGGGGGGATGAGCACAGATACGCAGTATTTT.